A single sample gave rise to the 24 T cell receptor beta chains below, sequenced in a study of blood T cells in healthy people across ages. A second PCR, run for roughly 7 to 12 cycles, used a sample-barcoded 5' primer plus a J-beta primer mix. TCRdb called the 5' RACE reads again in MiXCR, with one record for every CDR3 protein. The table shows 1.5 million to 2 million distinct CDR3 sequences, with about 39% occurring only once. Sequencing used blood. Receptors were obtained from a human donor in good health.

This clonotype was found a few times. This chain links TRBV13 with TRBJ2-5; D might be TRBD1 (5 bases). CDR1 is PRHDT, CDR2 FYEKMQ, per germline (reference sequence). V was trimmed by 2 bases and J by 2 bases, leaving 12 bases between them. The CDR3 length is 15 residues. CDR3: CASSLYSRQQETQYF. For the CDR3, the DNA is TGTGCCAGCAGCTTATACAGCAGACAGCAAGAGACCCAGTACTTC.

This chain connects TRBV15 to TRBJ2-3, with D perhaps TRBD2 (6 bases). This CDR3 spans 15 amino acids. V dropped 4 bases and J dropped 2 bases, with 13 bases sitting between them. Germline V gene sequence: CDR1 LNHNV, CDR2 YYDKDF (reference sequence). The DNA of the CDR3 is TGTGCCACCAGCATACGAGGCGGGACCACAGATACGCAGTATTTT. Protein product: CATSIRGGTTDTQYF.

This clonotype was picked up a small number of times. This chain uses TRBV6-2 or TRBV6-3 with TRBJ2-5; 7 bases match TRBD2. CDR1 and CDR2 (germline): MNHEY, SVGEGT. The CDR3 is made up of 14 amino acids. After removal of 6 bases from V and 5 bases from J, the junction contained 9 bases not matched to a gene. CDR3 nucleotides: TGTGCCAGCAGAGCGCGGGGGTGGATGGAGACCCAGTACTTC. It translates to CASRARGWMETQYF.

This clonotype appeared a few times. V and J are TRBV29-1 and TRBJ1-2; D perhaps matches TRBD1 (6 bases). Germline CDR1 and CDR2: SQVTM and ANQGSEA. The CDR3 is made up of 12 amino acids. The germline V and J ends were trimmed by 8 bases and 2 bases, with 12 bases remaining between them. The CDR3 DNA sequence: TGCAGCCTCTCGACAGGAAACTATGGCTACACCTTC. Its translation is CSLSTGNYGYTF.

The chain employs TRBV28 and TRBJ2-1; 9 bases are shared with TRBD2. CDR1 and CDR2 (germline): MDHEN, SYDVKM. This CDR3 is built from 14 residues. J gave up 5 bases and V 7 bases, and 6 bases lay outside the gene matches. This CDR3 is CASNPGLANNEQFF. The CDR3 DNA reads as TGTGCCAGCAACCCGGGACTAGCAAACAATGAGCAGTTCTTC.

This clonotype turned up a few times. This chain joins TRBV28 and TRBJ1-5; unclear D gene. Germline V CDR1 and CDR2: MDHEN, SYDVKM. This CDR3 region has 16 residues. V was trimmed by 4 bases and J by 4 bases, leaving 17 bases between them. CDR3 region: CASSSTLHDGNQPQHF. The CDR3 DNA follows: TGTGCCAGCAGTTCAACCCTACATGACGGGAATCAGCCCCAGCATTTT.

The chain combines TRBV6-2 or TRBV6-3 with TRBJ2-5; TRBD1 might be the D (5 bases). With 4 bases removed from V and 3 bases from J, the gap between germline ends came to 24 bases. CDR1 MNHEY and CDR2 SVGEGT come from the germline V gene. This CDR3 is built from 18 residues. The CDR3 spells CASSSHPPMTAWKETQYF. The DNA for the CDR3 is TGTGCCAGCAGTTCCCACCCACCTATGACAGCTTGGAAAGAGACCCAGTACTTC.

This rearrangement joins TRBV29-1 to TRBJ2-7; no reliable D call. The V and J ends lost 2 bases and 9 bases respectively, with 17 bases between them. The length of the CDR3 is 13 residues. Germline CDR1 and CDR2: SQVTM and ANQGSEA. In DNA form, the CDR3 reads TGCAGCGTTGAATCCGTTTTATCGGGTAGGCAGTACTTC. Translated: CSVESVLSGRQYF.

With respect to this clonotype: No DNA is shown, since the ends of the CDR3 on it are uncertain; the CDR3 is the one TCRdb lists. This chain joins TRBV29-1 and TRBJ2-6. CDR1 and CDR2 (germline): SQVTM, ANQGSEA. The CDR3 is 14 amino acids in total, end residues counted. CDR3 protein: CSAHVGAGANVRTF.

The chain has TRBV12-3 or TRBV12-4 and TRBJ2-7, with D hard to call. V lost 2 bases and J 3 bases, leaving 8 bases between the germline ends. The length of the CDR3 is 13 residues. The DNA for the CDR3 is TGTGCCAGCAGTTTAAGCCCCTTCTACGAGCAGTACTTC. Protein product: CASSLSPFYEQYF.

The chain combines TRBV4-3 with TRBJ1-2; TRBD1 matches at 9 bases. CDR3 size: 16 residues. Unmatched junction bases numbered 7, after V lost 0 bases and J lost 5 bases. The V gene's germline CDR1 is LGHNA and CDR2 YSLEER. The CDR3 loop reads CASSQDRGQGTYGYTF. The CDR3 DNA reads TGCGCCAGCAGCCAAGATCGTGGACAGGGGACATATGGCTACACCTTC.

This clonotype was counted a few times. The V gene is TRBV29-1, the J gene TRBJ1-2; D gene unclear. This CDR3 region has 13 residues. CDR1 SQVTM and CDR2 ANQGSEA come from the germline V gene. Trimming removed 4 bases from V and 1 base from J, with 10 bases in between. CDR3 in amino acids: CSVGAEFNYGYTF. For the CDR3, the DNA is TGCAGCGTTGGGGCAGAGTTTAACTATGGCTACACCTTC.

This clonotype was recorded at least ten times. The rearrangement uses TRBV12-3 or TRBV12-4 and TRBJ2-7; no clear D. V was clipped by 5 bases and J by 2 bases, with 7 bases between them. The CDR3 loop spans 12 amino acids. For the CDR3, the DNA is TGTGCCAGCAGTAAAGAAGCCTACGAGCAGTACTTC. Protein: CASSKEAYEQYF.

In this sample, this clonotype turned up a few times. This rearrangement joins TRBV21-1 to TRBJ2-1; the DNA was not used to check the table's D call, TRBD1. TRBV21-1 is reported as a pseudogene. The CDR3 covers 18 residues. The CDR3 DNA reads TGTGCCAGCAGCCTGATAGGGCAGGGGTCTCCCTCTCCGCCTGAGCAGTTCTTC. Encoded protein: CASSLIGQGSPSPPEQFF.

The chain combines TRBV28 with TRBJ1-5; D is uncertain. CDR3 length: 16 amino acids. V lost 7 bases and J 2 bases, leaving 18 bases between the germline ends. CDR1 is MDHEN and CDR2 is SYDVKM in the germline V gene. The CDR3 loop reads CASNIMGGYRNQPQHF. In nucleotides, the CDR3 is TGTGCCAGCAACATAATGGGCGGATATCGCAATCAGCCCCAGCATTTT.

This chain joins TRBV7-3 and TRBJ1-2; possibly TRBD1 for D (5 bases). This CDR3 region has 14 residues. V lost 5 bases and J lost 3, with 13 bases in between. From germline, CDR1 is SGHTA and CDR2 FQGTGA. CDR3 nucleotides: TGTGCCAGCAGCCCGTCGGGGCTGGACTATGGCTACACCTTC. It encodes CASSPSGLDYGYTF. Full variable domain (outside the CDR3, taken from reference TRBV7-3 and TRBJ1-2): GAGVSQTPSNKVTEKGKYVELRCDPISGHTALYWYRQSLGQGPEFLIYFQGTGAADDSGLPNDRFFAVRPEGSVSTLKIQRTERGDSAVYLCASSPSGLDYGYTFGSGTRLTVV.

The rearrangement joins TRBV5-1 to TRBJ2-7, with D possibly called TRBD1 or TRBD2 (6 bases each). The V end was cut by 4 bases, the J end by 4 bases, with 15 bases between. The CDR3 spans 14 residues. Germline V gives CDR1 SGHRS, CDR2 YFSETQ. This CDR3 reads CASSVTGAVYEQYF. CDR3 in DNA: TGCGCCAGCAGCGTAACGGGGGCGGTTTACGAGCAGTACTTC.

The J gene is TRBJ1-1, the V gene TRBV28; no clear D. Germline CDR1 and CDR2: MDHEN and SYDVKM. The V gene lost 3 bases and the J gene lost 3 bases, with 8 bases spanning the gap. The CDR3 runs to 13 residues. CDR3: CASSLMSDTEAFF. CDR3 nucleotide sequence: TGTGCCAGCAGTTTGATGTCAGACACTGAAGCTTTCTTT.

Only a few counts were recorded for this clonotype. The chain carries TRBV9 and TRBJ1-4; tentatively, D is TRBD1 (5 bases). CDR3 length equals 15 residues. Germline values: CDR1 SGDLS, CDR2 YYNGEE. V dropped 0 bases and J dropped 8 bases, with 14 bases sitting between them. The CDR3 here is CASSVVGTLGEKLFF. The CDR3 DNA is TGTGCCAGCAGCGTAGTCGGGACTCTCGGGGAAAAACTGTTTTTT. The variable domain in full, with the rest retrieved from reference TRBV9 and TRBJ1-4, is DSGVTQTPKHLITATGQRVTLRCSPRSGDLSVYWYQQSLDQGLQFLIQYYNGEERAKGNILERFSAQQFPDLHSELNLSSLELGDSALYFCASSVVGTLGEKLFFGSGTQLSVL.

This clonotype occurred many times. The genes are TRBV6-2 or TRBV6-3 and TRBJ2-5; the D gene is possibly TRBD1 (6 bases). Trimming cost V 6 bases and J 3 bases, with 8 bases left between them. CDR3 length: 12 residues. The germline CDR1 and CDR2 sequences are MNHEY and SVGEGT. The CDR3 DNA follows: TGTGCCAGCAGCCGGACAGAAGAGACCCAGTACTTC. Amino acid sequence: CASSRTEETQYF.

The J gene is TRBJ2-7, the V gene TRBV5-5; 10 bases line up with TRBD2. Germline values: CDR1 SGHKS, CDR2 YYEKEE (reference sequence). V was pared by 4 bases and J by 1 base, with 5 bases of the junction left unmatched. The CDR3 is 15 amino acids. The chain's CDR3 is CASSHVGLASYEQYF. CDR3 bases: TGTGCCAGCAGCCATGTGGGACTAGCGTCCTACGAGCAGTACTTC.

V is TRBV20-1 and J is TRBJ2-7; 12 positions match TRBD2. Per the germline V gene, CDR1 is DFQATT and CDR2 is SNEGSKA (reference sequence). Trimming took 1 base from V and 6 from J; bases not matched to a gene: 7. The CDR3 extends over 15 amino acids. The CDR3 DNA sequence: TGCAGTGCTAGAGGCCTCCTAGCGGGGGGGACCGAGCAGTACTTC. Its translation: CSARGLLAGGTEQYF.

This chain joins TRBV5-1 and TRBJ2-2; 8 nucleotides line up with TRBD2. CDR1 and CDR2 (germline): SGHRS, YFSETQ. The CDR3 loop spans 14 amino acids. V lost 5 bases to trimming and J lost 5 bases; unmatched junction nucleotides: 5. The DNA of the CDR3 is TGCGCCAGCAGTAGGATAGCGGGGACCGGGGAGCTGTTTTTT. As protein: CASSRIAGTGELFF.

This clonotype was observed a handful of times. Compared with germline, one end of the junction differs, possibly owing to a read error. V and J are TRBV28 and TRBJ1-1; D gene uncertain. This CDR3 has 14 amino acids. From germline, CDR1 is MDHEN and CDR2 SYDVKM. CDR3 amino acids: CTSNSLGWNTEAFF. The CDR3, as DNA: TGTACCAGCAACTCCCTGGGGTGGAACACTGAAGCTTTCTTT.